This TCR beta chain was identified during a study of OX40 agonist ivuxolimab in advanced cancers. Measured with immunoSEQ multiplex PCR; TCRdb has only the in-frame clones, and not every one. The repertoire holds over 85,000 clones, 85% to 95% seen once, with around 0.28% in the top ten. This CDR3 comprises 11 residues. Germline V gene data show CDR1 as DFQATT and CDR2 as SNEGSKA (reference sequence). V dropped 1 base and J dropped 7; count of bases not matched to a gene: 0. This clone was counted a single time. The antigen remains undetermined. Whole-study findings and limits: At 0.1 to 3.0 mg/kg and by week 6, clonal expansion occurred in CD4+ and CD8+ blood T cells.

Sequencing was performed on CD4+ or CD8+ T cells sorted from blood, taken in a trial of the OX40 agonist ivuxolimab. The chain employs TRBV20-1 and TRBJ1-2; 7 bases are a match to TRBD1. The receptor was isolated from an adult with an advanced solid tumor such as melanoma, head and neck, liver or kidney cancer. In DNA form, the CDR3 reads TGCAGTGCTAGAGGGGACAGTGGCTACACCTTC. It yields the protein CSARGDSGYTF.